Following are 8 T cell receptor beta chains from one sample sequenced in a study of T-cell reconstitution after alpha-beta-depleted transplantation in children. TCRbeta library construction was performed incorporating unique molecular identifiers. MiXCR, run by TCRdb on the PCR reads, gives a single entry per CDR3 protein. This table holds 200,000 to 250,000 distinct CDR3 sequences, about 11% found once. Sequencing was performed on PBMCs, taken before TCRalphabeta/CD19-depleted stem cell transplant. These receptors were collected from a child under three years old with acute myeloid leukemia, due to receive a stem cell transplant.

This clonotype was picked up many times. This rearrangement joins TRBV5-1 to TRBJ1-1, with D perhaps TRBD1 (6 bases). The CDR3 length is 14 residues. CDR1 and CDR2 from the germline V gene are SGHRS and YFSETQ. The V gene lost 6 bases and the J gene lost 4 bases, with 16 bases spanning the gap. The CDR3 DNA reads TGCGCCAGCACCCCTTGGGGCAGGGGCACTGAAGCTTTCTTT. Amino acids: CASTPWGRGTEAFF.

This clonotype was counted a few times. This rearrangement joins TRBV2 to TRBJ2-2; weak D call: TRBD2 (5 bases). The CDR3 runs to 12 residues. Germline lookup yields CDR1 SNHLY and CDR2 FYNNEI. V was shortened by 7 bases and J by 3 bases, with 6 bases between the two germline ends. The CDR3 coding sequence is TGTGCCAGCACGCGGGACACCGGGGAGCTGTTTTTT. Protein sequence: CASTRDTGELFF. The whole variable domain, filled in from reference TRBV2 and TRBJ2-2, reads EPEVTQTPSHQVTQMGQEVILRCVPISNHLYFYWYRQILGQKVEFLVSFYNNEISEKSEIFDDQFSVERPDGSNFTLKIRSTKLEDSAMYFCASTRDTGELFFGEGSRLTVL.

This clonotype showed up many times. The chain uses TRBV12-3 or TRBV12-4 and TRBJ2-1; no definite D call. This CDR3 has 12 amino acids. V gave up 3 bases and J gave up 10 bases, with 10 bases separating them. In DNA, the CDR3 is TGTGCCAGCAGTTTCCAACTTGCAGAGCAGTTCTTC. Translated: CASSFQLAEQFF.

This clonotype was detected many times. The V call is TRBV5-1, the J call TRBJ2-7; D may correspond to TRBD1 or TRBD2 (5 bases each). The length of the CDR3 is 14 residues. Germline-derived CDR1 and CDR2 are SGHRS and YFSETQ. With 2 bases removed from V and 4 bases from J, the gap between germline ends came to 13 bases. CDR3: CASSFPRDPYEQYF. For the CDR3, the DNA is TGCGCCAGCAGCTTTCCACGGGACCCTTACGAGCAGTACTTC. The whole variable domain, remainder taken from reference TRBV5-1 and TRBJ2-7, is KAGVTQTPRYLIKTRGQQVTLSCSPISGHRSVSWYQQTPGQGLQFLFEYFSETQRNKGNFPGRFSGRQFSNSRSEMNVSTLELGDSALYLCASSFPRDPYEQYFGPGTRLTVT.

This clonotype has at least ten counts. The chain has TRBV20-1 and TRBJ2-3; 8 nucleotides agree with TRBD2. The CDR3 has 14 amino acids. From germline, CDR1 is DFQATT and CDR2 SNEGSKA (reference sequence). V shed 1 base and J 6 bases; nucleotides not matched to a gene: 6. The CDR3 region is CSARAGRVGDTQYF. CDR3 bases: TGCAGTGCTAGAGCCGGGAGGGTAGGCGATACGCAGTATTTT.

Ten or more counts support this clonotype. The chain employs TRBV20-1 and TRBJ1-2, with D maybe TRBD1 (6 bases). The CDR3 runs 12 residues. The germline CDR1 and CDR2 sequences are DFQATT and SNEGSKA (reference sequence). V shed 6 bases and J shed 8 bases, with 16 bases lying between them. The CDR3 DNA sequence: TGCAGTGCGCCGACAGGAGATGGAGGCTACACCTTC. Translated: CSAPTGDGGYTF.

This clonotype was seen at least ten times. The chain links TRBV7-3 to TRBJ1-2; no firm D call. The germline V and J ends were trimmed by 5 bases and 7 bases, with 8 bases remaining between them. Germline V lookup: CDR1 SGHTA, CDR2 FQGTGA. The CDR3 is 11 amino acids. CDR3 loop: CASSREGGYTF. The CDR3, as DNA: TGTGCCAGCAGCCGCGAGGGTGGCTACACCTTC.

The sample holds many counts of this clonotype. V is TRBV20-1 and J is TRBJ2-2, with 8 bases identical to TRBD2. Per germline, CDR1 DFQATT and CDR2 SNEGSKA (reference sequence). The CDR3 runs to 13 residues. V trimming: 4 bases; J trimming: 5 bases; junction bases outside the gene matches: 3. CDR3 protein: CSAILAGTGELFF. In DNA form, the CDR3 reads TGCAGTGCTATCCTAGCGGGTACCGGGGAGCTGTTTTTT.